This TCR beta chain emerged from a study of CD8+ T cells in alopecia areata. Across the study: Affected scalp percentage determined the severity score of treated patients.

Extraction and reverse transcription of RNA yielded cDNA as the sequencing template. Clones were read by immunoSEQ multiplex PCR, and TCRdb kept only the in-frame ones, dropping some. This sample has about 76,000 clones, with approximately 28% found just once. Between the trimmed V and J ends, which lost 0 bases and 1 base, there was a span of 7 bases. The CDR3 sequence is 14 residues long. CDR1 SGHRS and CDR2 YFSETQ come from the germline V gene. Whole-study findings and limits: In scalp and blood during tofacitinib, many expanded lesional clones persisted.

Treatment in this sample: oral pan-JAK inhibitor, 5-10 mg twice daily. Patients with alopecia areata provided lesional scalp punch biopsies as well as peripheral blood. For this clone: Its antigen is undetermined.

The chain has TRBV5-1 and TRBJ1-1; D is undetermined. The starting material was CD8+ T cells sorted from blood, obtained at week 4, from a patient treated with tofacitinib. This TCR came from a human donor with alopecia areata. For the CDR3, the DNA is TGCGCCAGCAGCTTGGCCGGAGGGAACACTGAAGCTTTCTTT. It translates to CASSLAGGNTEAFF.